A single sample is the source of the 9 T cell receptor beta chains below, sequenced in a study of CD8+CD57+ T cells in acquired aplastic anemia. The use of genomic DNA as template underpinned the TCR beta VDJ and CDR3 profiling. Each CDR3 protein is one row after TCRdb ran MiXCR on the reads. This table has 180,000 or so distinct CDR3 sequences, roughly 63% appearing once. Patients picked for sequencing had shown CD8+CD57+ cell expansion detected by flow cytometry. Sample: sorted CD4+, CD8+, or CD8+CD57+ T cells (not recorded which) from PBMCs. The source of these receptors is a human donor with aplastic anemia.

This clonotype was recorded only once. The V call is TRBV7-9, the J call TRBJ1-5; D gene unclear. The germline V and J ends were trimmed by 2 bases and 5 bases, with 7 bases remaining between them. The CDR3 runs to 13 residues. Germline CDR1 is SEHNR and CDR2 is FQNEAQ (reference sequence). DNA for the CDR3: TGTGCCAGCAGCTTACGGTTCGATCAGCCCCAGCATTTT. Its translation is CASSLRFDQPQHF.

A few counts support this clonotype. V usage is TRBV20-1 and J usage is TRBJ2-3, with a weak D call TRBD2 (5 bases). CDR1 is DFQATT, CDR2 SNEGSKA, per germline (reference sequence). This CDR3 has 13 amino acids. The V end was cut by 5 bases, the J end by 6 bases, with 15 bases between. CDR3 amino acids: CSAETGLEDTQYF. CDR3 coding DNA: TGCAGTGCTGAGACGGGGTTGGAGGATACGCAGTATTTT.

The gene calls are TRBV5-1 and TRBJ2-7; 7 nucleotides align to TRBD2. CDR3 size: 15 residues. Looked up from germline, CDR1 is SGHRS and CDR2 is YFSETQ. V dropped 4 bases and J dropped 1; count of bases not matched to a gene: 8. The CDR3 DNA reads TGCGCCAGCAGCCCGGAGGGGCGGGGGTCCTACGAGCAGTACTTC. This gives the protein CASSPEGRGSYEQYF.

In this sample, this clonotype turned up once. This rearrangement joins TRBV4-1 to TRBJ1-2, with D unresolved. The germline CDR1 and CDR2 sequences are MGHRA and YSYEKL. CDR3 length equals 11 residues. V lost 2 bases and J 14 bases, leaving 12 bases between the germline ends. The DNA for the CDR3 is TGCGCCAGCAGCCAAAATCGTAAGGAGACCTTC. It yields the protein CASSQNRKETF.

The chain employs TRBV7-3 and TRBJ2-5; the D is unclear. V lost 6 bases and J lost 4, with 12 bases in between. The CDR3 loop spans 13 amino acids. Germline assignment: CDR1 SGHTA and CDR2 FQGTGA. The CDR3 reads CASSESLRETQYF. CDR3 DNA: TGTGCCAGCAGTGAATCCCTCCGAGAGACCCAGTACTTC.

V and J are TRBV27 and TRBJ1-6; tentative D call: TRBD1 (5 bases). Per the germline V gene, CDR1 is MNHEY and CDR2 is SMNVEV (reference sequence). The CDR3 is made up of 15 amino acids. V was pared by 7 bases and J by 7 bases, with 17 bases between. CDR3 sequence: CASTGSNLGNSPLHF. The DNA of the CDR3 is TGTGCCAGCACAGGGAGTAACCTTGGGAATTCACCCCTCCACTTT.

The gene calls are TRBV10-3 and TRBJ1-2; the D is unclear. CDR3 length equals 11 residues. Germline loops: CDR1 ENHRY, CDR2 SYGVKD. V was pared by 4 bases and J by 3 bases, with 3 bases between. The chain's CDR3 is CAISADYGYTF. The CDR3 DNA sequence: TGTGCCATCAGTGCCGACTATGGCTACACCTTC.

The chain carries TRBV6-6 and TRBJ1-1; TRBD1 aligns across 8 bases. V was pared by 2 bases and J by 5 bases, with 13 bases of the junction left unmatched. Per germline, CDR1 MNHNY and CDR2 SVGAGI (reference sequence). This CDR3 comprises 17 residues. CDR3 sequence reads: CASSYTLSGGAGTEAFF. Here the CDR3 DNA reads TGTGCCAGCAGTTACACACTGTCAGGGGGCGCGGGGACTGAAGCTTTCTTT.

In this sample, this clonotype turned up a few times. This chain connects TRBV7-9 to TRBJ2-7; TRBD2 might be the D (7 bases). V shed 1 base and J shed 6 bases, with 13 bases lying between them. Germline V CDR1 and CDR2: SEHNR, FQNEAQ (reference sequence). The CDR3 covers 14 residues. The CDR3 region is CASSLGAGEGEQYF. The CDR3 DNA reads TGTGCCAGCAGCTTAGGTGCAGGGGAGGGCGAGCAGTACTTC.